This entry describes one T cell receptor (beta chain). Its specificity is not known. V was clipped by 6 bases and J by 5 bases, with 8 bases between them. CDR3 size: 12 residues. Germline loops: CDR1 MGHRA, CDR2 YSYEKL. In the PCR, 60 Vbeta and 13 Jbeta primers were used. Clones were sequenced by immunoSEQ multiplex PCR, and TCRdb holds only the in-frame ones, with some missing. This sample has about 200,000 clones, with around 79% found just once. This specimen comes from a study of cytomegalovirus exposure and HLA in healthy donors. Study-wide results and limits: Indistinguishability led to the exclusion of some V segments, TRBV6-2 and TRBV6-3 included.

The sequenced material came from PBMCs. This chain joins TRBV4-1 and TRBJ2-1, with unresolved D. The TCR originated in a male donor in good health and CMV-seropositive. The CDR3, as DNA: TGCGCCAGCAGTCGTCTAGACAATGAGCAGTTCTTC. This sequence encodes CASSRLDNEQFF.